The next 27 T cell receptor beta chains were all read from a single sample in a study of cytomegalovirus exposure and HLA in healthy donors. Researchers ran the PCR with 60 Vbeta and 13 Jbeta primers. The method was immunoSEQ multiplex PCR; TCRdb's version includes in-frame clones alone and lacks a portion of them. This table has over 100,000 clones, 77% appearing once. The specimen sequenced was PBMCs. All receptors derive from a male donor in good health and CMV-seropositive.

The V call is TRBV7-3, the J call TRBJ1-2; TRBD1 matches at 8 bases. The J segment lost 4 bases and the V segment lost 5 bases, leaving 3 bases of the junction unmatched. The CDR3 spans 13 residues. Germline V gene sequence: CDR1 SGHTA, CDR2 FQGTGA. The CDR3 DNA is TGTGCCAGCAGCCAGACAGGGGTCTATGGCTACACCTTC. Residues: CASSQTGVYGYTF.

The sample holds many counts of this clone. The chain links TRBV7-2 to TRBJ2-1; 10 nucleotides agree with TRBD2. Per the germline V gene, CDR1 is SGHTA and CDR2 is FQGNSA. The CDR3 runs 15 residues. Losses at the gene ends were 5 bases for V and 1 base for J; bases not matched to a gene: 2. The CDR3 here is CASSQAGGSYNEQFF. As DNA, the CDR3 is TGTGCCAGCAGCCAAGCGGGAGGGTCCTACAATGAGCAGTTCTTC.

The V gene is TRBV27, the J gene TRBJ2-3; D is ambiguous. V gave up 3 bases and J gave up 1 base, with 5 bases separating them. CDR1 and CDR2 (germline): MNHEY, SMNVEV (reference sequence). The CDR3 sequence is 13 residues long. The CDR3 spells CASSFSGTDTQYF. The CDR3 coding sequence is TGTGCCAGCAGTTTCTCAGGCACAGATACGCAGTATTTT.

The V and J genes are TRBV6-1 and TRBJ2-1; maybe TRBD1 (6 bases). This CDR3 region has 15 residues. Germline V CDR1 and CDR2: MNHNS, SASEGT. Trimming shortened V by 0 bases and J by 7 bases, and 13 bases separated the two germline ends. CDR3 in DNA: TGTGCCAGCAGTGAAGCGGTGGGGGCAGTAAATGAGCAGTTCTTC. Translated, it gives CASSEAVGAVNEQFF.

CDR3 DNA: TGTGCCAGTAGTGAACAGGGGGCACGAGAGACCCAGTACTTC. Its translation is CASSEQGARETQYF. The chain has TRBV19 and TRBJ2-5; TRBD1 agrees at 9 bases. Germline V lookup: CDR1 LNHDA, CDR2 SQIVND (reference sequence). This CDR3 is built from 14 residues. V lost 5 bases, J lost 4 bases, and 5 bases stayed unmatched.

The chain couples TRBV10-3 to TRBJ2-5; D perhaps matches TRBD2 (5 bases). Germline CDR1 reads ENHRY; CDR2 reads SYGVKD. The length of the CDR3 is 14 residues. With 3 bases removed from V and 5 bases from J, the gap between germline ends came to 13 bases. The CDR3 loop reads CAISDSGRGETQYF. The DNA for the CDR3 is TGTGCCATCAGTGACAGTGGGAGAGGGGAGACCCAGTACTTC.

This chain connects TRBV2 to TRBJ2-3; 11 bases match TRBD2. Germline CDR1 is SNHLY and CDR2 is FYNNEI. The V segment lost 8 bases and the J segment 1 base; nucleotides outside the gene matches: 8. This CDR3 comprises 16 residues. Here the CDR3 DNA reads TGTGCCAGCCGTTTAGCGGGGGGGCGAGGCACAGATACGCAGTATTTT. Protein: CASRLAGGRGTDTQYF.

The chain links TRBV5-4 to TRBJ2-3; TRBD2 matches 8 bases. Germline V CDR1 and CDR2: SGHNT, YYREEE (reference sequence). The CDR3 runs 15 residues. V lost 0 bases to trimming and J lost 2 bases; unmatched junction nucleotides: 2. The CDR3 region is CASSLDSGDTDTQYF. The CDR3 DNA reads as TGTGCCAGCAGCTTGGATAGCGGGGACACAGATACGCAGTATTTT.

The rearrangement joins TRBV5-1 to TRBJ2-1, with a weak D call TRBD2 (6 bases). Looked up from germline, CDR1 is SGHRS and CDR2 is YFSETQ. The V end was cut by 0 bases, the J end by 1 base, with 14 bases between. The CDR3 totals 17 residues. The CDR3 loop reads CASSLAAGTLSYNEQFF. CDR3 DNA: TGCGCCAGCAGCTTGGCCGCGGGGACGCTATCCTACAATGAGCAGTTCTTC. Complete variable domain (other parts from reference TRBV5-1 and TRBJ2-1): KAGVTQTPRYLIKTRGQQVTLSCSPISGHRSVSWYQQTPGQGLQFLFEYFSETQRNKGNFPGRFSGRQFSNSRSEMNVSTLELGDSALYLCASSLAAGTLSYNEQFFGPGTRLTVL.

The rearrangement joins TRBV7-8 to TRBJ2-5, with a tentative D call TRBD1 (6 bases). This CDR3 region has 14 residues. The ends were cut back, 5 bases at V and 1 base at J, with 11 bases in the middle. Germline assignment: CDR1 SGHVS and CDR2 FQNEAQ. CDR3 bases: TGTGCCAGCAGCGGTCGGACAGTCCAAGAGACCCAGTACTTC. Its translation: CASSGRTVQETQYF.

V usage is TRBV28 and J usage is TRBJ2-1, with D tentatively TRBD2 (6 bases). Germline CDR1 reads MDHEN; CDR2 reads SYDVKM. The CDR3 contains 13 residues. V lost 1 base to trimming and J lost 10 bases, with 11 bases between them. CDR3 amino acids: CASSLFEAGEQFF. CDR3 nucleotide sequence: TGTGCCAGCAGTTTATTTGAGGCGGGAGAGCAGTTCTTC.

This chain joins TRBV28 and TRBJ2-7; 7 bases match TRBD2. CDR1 is MDHEN and CDR2 is SYDVKM in the germline V gene. The CDR3 covers 16 residues. V dropped 6 bases and J dropped 1; count of bases not matched to a gene: 12. CDR3 DNA sequence: TGTGCCAGCAGCGGACTAGGAGTTTCATGGTCCTACGAGCAGTACTTC. It yields the protein CASSGLGVSWSYEQYF.

This chain joins TRBV5-6 and TRBJ2-7; 9 bases are shared with TRBD1. In germline, CDR1 is SGHDT, CDR2 YYEEEE. This CDR3 has 13 residues. The J segment lost 6 bases and the V segment lost 4 bases, leaving 5 bases of the junction unmatched. CDR3 in amino acids: CASSGWDRVEQYF. CDR3 coding DNA: TGTGCCAGCAGCGGGTGGGACAGGGTCGAGCAGTACTTC.

V usage is TRBV2 and J usage is TRBJ2-2; weak D call: TRBD2 (5 bases). Trimming shortened V by 8 bases and J by 2 bases, and 12 bases separated the two germline ends. In germline, CDR1 is SNHLY, CDR2 FYNNEI. This CDR3 spans 14 amino acids. CDR3 sequence: CASRRLDNTGELFF. DNA for the CDR3: TGTGCCAGCCGGAGGTTAGACAACACCGGGGAGCTGTTTTTT.

The chain employs TRBV11-2 and TRBJ2-1; 10 bases agree with TRBD2. The length of the CDR3 is 15 residues. Germline V gives CDR1 SGHAT, CDR2 FQNNGV. Trimming took 6 bases from V and 2 from J; bases not matched to a gene: 4. Written as DNA, the CDR3 is TGTGCCAGCAGTCCTAGCGGGGGTGCCTACAATGAGCAGTTCTTC. Amino acids: CASSPSGGAYNEQFF.

The chain carries TRBV19 and TRBJ1-6, with a tentative D call TRBD1 (5 bases). Germline CDR1 reads LNHDA; CDR2 reads SQIVND (reference sequence). Deletions cut 3 bases from V and 9 bases from J, with 15 bases between. This CDR3 is built from 15 residues. CDR3 sequence: CASSIVSGEASPLHF. The CDR3 DNA reads as TGTGCCAGTAGTATTGTCTCGGGGGAGGCTTCACCCCTCCACTTT.

The gene calls are TRBV15 and TRBJ1-2; D call uncertain. CDR3 length: 13 amino acids. CDR1 and CDR2 from the germline V gene are LNHNV and YYDKDF (reference sequence). V lost 0 bases and J lost 1, with 3 bases in between. The CDR3 DNA reads as TGTGCCACCAGCAGAGACGGTAACTATGGCTACACCTTC. Its translation: CATSRDGNYGYTF.

A single count supports this clone. This chain uses TRBV5-1 with TRBJ2-3; tentative D call: TRBD2 (6 bases). This CDR3 is built from 14 residues. V gave up 7 bases and J gave up 0 bases, with 12 bases separating them. In germline, CDR1 is SGHRS, CDR2 YFSETQ. The DNA of the CDR3 is TGCGCCAGCTACCGGGGGTCTAGCACAGATACGCAGTATTTT. It specifies CASYRGSSTDTQYF.

The V and J genes are TRBV27 and TRBJ2-1; 9 bases map to TRBD1. Per germline, CDR1 MNHEY and CDR2 SMNVEV (reference sequence). V shed 0 bases, J shed 7 bases, and the junction held 1 base outside the gene matches. This CDR3 comprises 14 residues. CDR3 DNA: TGTGCCAGCAGTTTATCCGGACAGGGGAATGAGCAGTTCTTC. It encodes CASSLSGQGNEQFF.

The V call is TRBV6-1, the J call TRBJ2-7, with a tentative D call TRBD1 (5 bases). The CDR3 is 18 residues long. Germline V gene data show CDR1 as MNHNS and CDR2 as SASEGT. The V end was cut by 0 bases, the J end by 0 bases, with 18 bases between. CDR3 sequence: CASSEAFSRQYPSYEQYF. CDR3 in DNA: TGTGCCAGCAGTGAAGCGTTTTCTAGACAGTACCCCTCCTACGAGCAGTACTTC.

The V call is TRBV12-2, the J call TRBJ2-5; TRBD2, the table's D call, lacks a check against the DNA. The J call may be wrong; the DNA end is better matched by TRBJ2-7. TRBV12-2 is labeled a pseudogene. The CDR3 runs 18 residues. The CDR3 DNA reads as TGTGCAAGTCGCTTAGGGAATGAGTACGGGACTAGCGGTTACGAGCAGTACTTC. Protein: CASRLGNEYGTSGYEQYF.

This clone was found once. V gene TRBV7-2 combines with J gene TRBJ1-6; 10 bases agree with TRBD1. Germline V lookup: CDR1 SGHTA, CDR2 FQGNSA. This CDR3 spans 17 amino acids. V gave up 1 base and J gave up 8 bases; unmatched junction bases: 8. Here the CDR3 reads CASSLGETGTGDSPLHF. DNA for the CDR3: TGTGCCAGCAGCTTAGGAGAAACCGGGACAGGGGATTCACCCCTCCACTTT. The full variable domain, rest sourced from reference TRBV7-2 and TRBJ1-6, is GAGVSQSPSNKVTEKGKDVELRCDPISGHTALYWYRQSLGQGLEFLIYFQGNSAPDKSGLPSDRFSAERTGGSVSTLTIQRTQQEDSAVYLCASSLGETGTGDSPLHFGNGTRLTVT.

This clone was seen a single time. The CDR3 nucleotides read TGTGCCAGCAGTTCCCGGACAGGGCACTACGAGCAGTACTTC. Encoded protein: CASSSRTGHYEQYF. The rearrangement uses TRBV27 and TRBJ2-7, with TRBD1 identical over 8 bases. The germline CDR1 and CDR2 sequences are MNHEY and SMNVEV (reference sequence). The CDR3 extends over 14 amino acids. V was clipped by 4 bases and J by 3 bases; unmatched bases: 5.

This chain uses TRBV18 with TRBJ1-1; 7 bases fit TRBD1. The CDR3 has 16 amino acids. Germline V gene data show CDR1 as KGHSH and CDR2 as LQKENI. With 3 bases clipped from V and 2 bases from J, the junction kept 9 bases outside the gene matches. DNA for the CDR3: TGTGCCAGCTCACCCCCCTCAAGGGGGCGCAACACTGAAGCTTTCTTT. Translation: CASSPPSRGRNTEAFF.

The rearrangement uses TRBV6-6 and TRBJ2-2, with D maybe TRBD1 (5 bases). Trimming pared 4 bases from V and 1 base from J, leaving 10 bases between. Germline-derived CDR1 and CDR2 are MNHNY and SVGAGI (reference sequence). This CDR3 region has 15 residues. The CDR3 sequence is CASSSDILNTGELFF. The CDR3 DNA sequence: TGTGCCAGCAGTTCGGACATACTGAACACCGGGGAGCTGTTTTTT.

This chain uses TRBV15 with TRBJ2-1; 9 bases agree with TRBD1. The CDR3 extends over 12 amino acids. The ends lost 3 bases at V and 13 bases at J; junction bases unmatched: 4. Germline assignment: CDR1 LNHNV and CDR2 YYDKDF (reference sequence). The CDR3 sequence is CATSRDRGKQFF. The DNA of the CDR3 is TGTGCCACCAGCAGGGACAGGGGTAAACAGTTCTTC.

This clone showed up just once. The chain has TRBV29-1 and TRBJ1-2; 7 nucleotides match TRBD1. The CDR3 length is 14 residues. Trimming removed 0 bases from V and 2 bases from J; junction bases left unmatched: 3. Looked up from germline, CDR1 is SQVTM and CDR2 is ANQGSEA. CDR3 residues: CSVEEDRPNYGYTF. The CDR3 bases are TGCAGCGTTGAAGAGGACAGGCCAAACTATGGCTACACCTTC. Supplemented by reference TRBV29-1 and TRBJ1-2, the full variable domain reads SAVISQKPSRDICQRGTSLTIQCQVDSQVTMMFWYRQQPGQSLTLIATANQGSEATYESGFVIDKFPISRPNLTFSTLTVSNMSPEDSSIYLCSVEEDRPNYGYTFGSGTRLTVV.